Shown below are 32 T cell receptor beta chains from a single sample sequenced in a study of blood T cell repertoires in COVID-19. Measured with immunoSEQ multiplex PCR; TCRdb has only the in-frame clones, and not every one. The table has approximately 72,000 clones, 86% seen once. Sequenced sample: peripheral blood. The receptors stem from a woman aged 60 to 75 with acute or convalescent COVID-19.

The V call is TRBV28, the J call TRBJ1-4; TRBD1 agrees at 9 bases. CDR1 is MDHEN, CDR2 SYDVKM, per germline. The CDR3 is 15 amino acids. Germline trimming cut 4 bases from V and 5 bases from J; bases unmatched to any gene: 5. The CDR3 sequence is CASSSTGGRNEKLFF. The DNA of the CDR3 is TGTGCCAGCAGTTCCACAGGGGGCCGGAATGAAAAACTGTTTTTT.

This rearrangement joins TRBV23-1 to TRBJ2-7; D unresolved. TRBV23-1 is labeled an ORF, and its function is uncertain. Trimming cost V 10 bases and J 3 bases, with 22 bases left between them. The CDR3 is 15 amino acids. The CDR3 DNA follows: TGCGCCACCATTGGGCAGCACGAAATAGGCTACGAGCAGTACTTC. Its translation: CATIGQHEIGYEQYF.

Only one count was recorded for this clone. V is TRBV27 and J is TRBJ2-7; TRBD1 aligns across 9 bases. V was pared by 5 bases and J by 3 bases, with 11 bases of the junction left unmatched. The CDR3 totals 16 residues. Germline V CDR1 and CDR2: MNHEY, SMNVEV (reference sequence). CDR3 sequence reads: CASSMTPQGARYEQYF. CDR3 bases: TGTGCCAGCAGTATGACCCCACAGGGGGCACGCTACGAGCAGTACTTC.

CDR3 residues: CASKESSYNSPLHF. The DNA of the CDR3 is TGTGCCAGCAAGGAGAGCTCCTATAATTCACCCCTCCACTTT. The chain links TRBV2 to TRBJ1-6; D not certain. The germline V gene encodes CDR1 SNHLY and CDR2 FYNNEI. With 7 bases removed from V and 0 bases from J, the gap between germline ends came to 7 bases. This CDR3 spans 14 amino acids.

The CDR3: CASSPPGGNTGELFF. The DNA for the CDR3 is TGTGCCAGTAGTCCCCCGGGGGGGAACACCGGGGAGCTGTTTTTT. The rearrangement joins TRBV19 to TRBJ2-2; 7 nucleotides agree with TRBD2. Germline V gene sequence: CDR1 LNHDA, CDR2 SQIVND (reference sequence). The V and J ends lost 5 bases and 1 base, in that order; junction bases with no gene match: 4. This CDR3 is 15 amino acids long.

Written as DNA, the CDR3 is TGTGCCAGCAGCTTGGGACAGGGGCAGACCCAGTACTTC. Its protein is CASSLGQGQTQYF. The rearrangement uses TRBV7-6 and TRBJ2-5; 10 bases align to TRBD1. Trimming removed 3 bases from V and 6 bases from J; junction bases left unmatched: 1. CDR3 length equals 13 residues. Germline V gene data show CDR1 as SGHVS and CDR2 as FNYEAQ. Full variable domain (outside the CDR3, taken from reference TRBV7-6 and TRBJ2-5): GAGVSQSPRYKVTKRGQDVALRCDPISGHVSLYWYRQALGQGPEFLTYFNYEAQQDKSGLPNDRFSAERPEGSISTLTIQRTEQRDSAMYRCASSLGQGQTQYFGPGTRLLVL.

CDR3 in DNA: TGTGCCAGCAGGCTTTTGGAGGAATCCTACGAGCAGTACTTC. The encoded protein is CASRLLEESYEQYF. This rearrangement joins TRBV27 to TRBJ2-7; tentatively, D is TRBD2 (5 bases). Germline CDR1 MNHEY, CDR2 SMNVEV (reference sequence). V shed 6 bases and J shed 1 base, with 13 bases lying between them. The CDR3 runs to 14 residues.

This clone was detected a few times. This CDR3 reads CASSASGLNTIYF. The DNA of the CDR3 is TGTGCCAGCAGTGCTAGCGGGCTCAACACCATATATTTT. The V gene is TRBV25-1, the J gene TRBJ1-3; D ambiguous. V was trimmed by 4 bases and J by 7 bases, leaving 11 bases between them. Per germline, CDR1 MGHDK and CDR2 SYGVNS. The CDR3 sequence is 13 residues long. Based on the CDR3 plus reference TRBV25-1 and TRBJ1-3, the full variable domain is EADIYQTPRYLVIGTGKKITLECSQTMGHDKMYWYQQDPGMELHLIHYSYGVNSTEKGDLSSESTVSRIRTEHFPLTLESARPSHTSQYLCASSASGLNTIYFGEGSWLTVV.

This clone showed up just once. The rearrangement links TRBV19 to TRBJ2-3, with TRBD2 matching over 13 bases. The CDR3 loop spans 19 amino acids. The V gene's germline CDR1 is LNHDA and CDR2 SQIVND (reference sequence). The V segment lost 3 bases and the J segment 1 base; nucleotides outside the gene matches: 10. CDR3 in amino acids: CASSILLAGGPGGTDTQYF. Here the CDR3 DNA reads TGTGCCAGTAGTATTTTACTAGCGGGGGGGCCGGGTGGCACAGATACGCAGTATTTT.

The V gene is TRBV4-1, the J gene TRBJ1-5, with D perhaps matching TRBD1 (6 bases). V lost 4 bases, J lost 3 bases, and 13 bases lay in between. Looked up from germline, CDR1 is MGHRA and CDR2 is YSYEKL. This CDR3 has 15 amino acids. CDR3 nucleotides: TGCGCCAGCAGCCTGGGGGCAGGGAACAATCAGCCCCAGCATTTT. Protein: CASSLGAGNNQPQHF.

The J gene is TRBJ1-2, the V gene TRBV2; D gene unclear. The CDR3 covers 10 residues. With 8 bases removed from V and 11 bases from J, the gap between germline ends came to 12 bases. Germline CDR1 and CDR2: SNHLY and FYNNEI. CDR3 in DNA: TGTGCCAGCTCGGGGAGATCATACACCTTC. Residues: CASSGRSYTF.

This clone was seen a handful of times. The junction departs from the called germline gene at one end, perhaps through a read error. The rearrangement links TRBV4-1 to TRBJ2-1, with TRBD1 matching 7 bases. In germline, CDR1 is MGHRA, CDR2 YSYEKL. The CDR3 sequence is 16 residues long. Here the CDR3 reads CASSRTGTESFNEQFF. In nucleotides, the CDR3 is TGCGCCAGCAGCCGCACCGGGACAGAGTCCTTCAATGAGCAGTTCTTC.

The genes are TRBV3-1 (or the pseudogene TRBV3-2) and TRBJ1-5; a weak D match, TRBD1 (6 bases). V was shortened by 2 bases and J by 6 bases, with 14 bases between the two germline ends. The CDR3 spans 15 residues. Per germline, CDR1 LGHDT and CDR2 YNNKEL (reference sequence). Here the CDR3 reads CASSQHVGAGQPQHF. The CDR3 region has the DNA TGTGCCAGCAGCCAACACGTGGGGGCGGGTCAGCCCCAGCATTTT.

This sequence joins TRBV19 and TRBJ2-3, with 8 bases fitting TRBD2. The V segment lost 9 bases and the J segment 2 bases; nucleotides outside the gene matches: 1. The CDR3 contains 12 residues. The germline V gene has CDR1 LNHDA and CDR2 SQIVND (reference sequence). The DNA of the CDR3 is TGTGCCAGCGGGGGGGCCACAGATACGCAGTATTTT. Its translation: CASGGATDTQYF.

This chain connects TRBV3-1 (or the pseudogene TRBV3-2) to TRBJ2-6; no clear D. Germline V gene sequence: CDR1 LGHDT, CDR2 YNNKEL (reference sequence). CDR3 size: 15 residues. Trimming took 7 bases from V and 1 from J, leaving 11 bases between them. CDR3 amino acids: CASTSGASGANVLTF. The CDR3 DNA follows: TGTGCCAGCACCTCCGGTGCGTCTGGGGCCAACGTCCTGACTTTC.

The chain is built from TRBV29-1 and TRBJ2-7, with TRBD1 as a possible D gene (5 bases). Germline lookup yields CDR1 SQVTM and CDR2 ANQGSEA. V was pared by 6 bases and J by 0 bases, with 9 bases between. The CDR3 totals 12 residues. The chain's CDR3 is CSVRGASYEQYF. The CDR3 DNA sequence: TGCAGCGTCCGTGGGGCCTCCTACGAGCAGTACTTC.

The chain recombines TRBV2 with TRBJ1-2, with 7 bases lining up with TRBD1. CDR3 length: 17 residues. Germline V gene sequence: CDR1 SNHLY, CDR2 FYNNEI. V lost 1 base to trimming and J lost 1 base; unmatched junction nucleotides: 9. This chain's CDR3 is CASSEVSQGVVNYGYTF. The CDR3 DNA is TGTGCCAGCAGTGAAGTATCTCAGGGGGTCGTTAACTATGGCTACACCTTC. Filled out from reference TRBV2 and TRBJ1-2, the complete variable domain reads EPEVTQTPSHQVTQMGQEVILRCVPISNHLYFYWYRQILGQKVEFLVSFYNNEISEKSEIFDDQFSVERPDGSNFTLKIRSTKLEDSAMYFCASSEVSQGVVNYGYTFGSGTRLTVV.

The chain uses TRBV18 and TRBJ2-2; 7 bases line up with TRBD1. J was trimmed by 3 bases and V by 5 bases; bases with no gene match: 9. This CDR3 is built from 16 residues. The V gene's germline CDR1 is KGHSH and CDR2 LQKENI. The CDR3 DNA sequence: TGTGCCAGCTCAACTTCGACAGGGCGGGACACCGGGGAGCTGTTTTTT. Translated, it gives CASSTSTGRDTGELFF.

J is TRBJ1-3 and V is TRBV5-4; TRBD1 agrees at 8 bases. This CDR3 is built from 16 residues. From germline, CDR1 is SGHNT and CDR2 YYREEE (reference sequence). The V segment lost 4 bases and the J segment 4 bases; nucleotides outside the gene matches: 10. For the CDR3, the DNA is TGTGCCAGCAGCCTAACCTCGGGACAGGCGGGAAACACCATATATTTT. Encoded protein: CASSLTSGQAGNTIYF.

This clone showed up just once. The chain is built from TRBV11-3 and TRBJ2-3; perhaps TRBD2 as D (6 bases). Germline CDR1 reads SGHNT; CDR2 reads YENEEA. This CDR3 contains 17 residues. V lost 5 bases and J 6 bases, leaving 24 bases between the germline ends. In DNA form, the CDR3 reads TGTGCCAGCAGCCAACAAATCCCGGGACTTTATAGTGATACGCAGTATTTT. This sequence encodes CASSQQIPGLYSDTQYF.

This clone occurred once. The chain is built from TRBV28 and TRBJ1-6, with TRBD1 matching over 8 bases. The CDR3 contains 16 residues. V gave up 5 bases and J gave up 6 bases; unmatched junction bases: 9. The germline CDR1 and CDR2 sequences are MDHEN and SYDVKM. The CDR3, as DNA: TGTGCCAGCAGTCGAAATGGACAGGGACCTAATTCACCCCTCCACTTT. The encoded protein is CASSRNGQGPNSPLHF.

V gene TRBV9 combines with J gene TRBJ1-2; D is perhaps TRBD1 (6 bases). Germline loops: CDR1 SGDLS, CDR2 YYNGEE. The CDR3 totals 14 residues. The V gene lost 4 bases and the J gene lost 7 bases, with 17 bases spanning the gap. The CDR3 sequence is CASSPRGNYRGYTF. The CDR3 DNA is TGTGCCAGCAGCCCTAGGGGGAATTATCGTGGCTACACCTTC.

The chain links TRBV3-1 (or the pseudogene TRBV3-2) to TRBJ1-2; TRBD1 is a possible D gene (5 bases). V lost 4 bases to trimming and J lost 1 base, with 16 bases between them. CDR1 is LGHDT and CDR2 is YNNKEL in the germline V gene (reference sequence). The CDR3 is 16 amino acids. Here the CDR3 reads CASSLGTVTFNYGYTF. The CDR3 bases are TGTGCCAGCAGCCTCGGGACTGTTACGTTTAACTATGGCTACACCTTC.

J is TRBJ1-2 and V is TRBV6-5; D uncertain. V lost 0 bases, J lost 5 bases, and 7 bases lay in between. This CDR3 has 13 residues. Germline CDR1 MNHEY, CDR2 SVGAGI. This CDR3 reads CASSYSKQYGYTF. CDR3 sequence (DNA): TGTGCCAGCAGTTACTCGAAACAGTATGGCTACACCTTC.

The table lists this clone with a few counts. Written as DNA, the CDR3 is TGTGCCAGCAGCTTATCCCCGGGACAGACCTTGAACACTGAAGCTTTCTTT. This codes for CASSLSPGQTLNTEAFF. The rearrangement joins TRBV11-2 to TRBJ1-1; 7 nucleotides match TRBD1. This CDR3 has 17 amino acids. Germline CDR1 is SGHAT and CDR2 is FQNNGV. Trimming took 2 bases from V and 0 from J; bases not matched to a gene: 9.

The chain employs TRBV5-1 and TRBJ1-2; 9 bases are a match to TRBD1. The V gene's germline CDR1 is SGHRS and CDR2 YFSETQ. The CDR3 runs 14 residues. Losses at the gene ends were 5 bases for V and 4 bases for J; bases not matched to a gene: 6. As DNA, the CDR3 is TGCGCCAGCAGTTCCTCGGGACAGGGCTATGGCTACACCTTC. This encodes CASSSSGQGYGYTF.

V and J are TRBV6-6 and TRBJ1-3; a possible D gene is TRBD1 (5 bases). This CDR3 region has 14 residues. Trimming shortened V by 2 bases and J by 4 bases, and 9 bases separated the two germline ends. From germline, CDR1 is MNHNY and CDR2 SVGAGI (reference sequence). This CDR3 reads CASSYQGDGNTIYF. CDR3 bases: TGTGCCAGCAGTTACCAGGGCGACGGAAACACCATATATTTT.

This chain connects TRBV15 to TRBJ1-1, with TRBD1 as a possible D gene (5 bases). CDR3 length equals 17 residues. V gave up 3 bases and J gave up 5 bases, with 22 bases separating them. The V gene's germline CDR1 is LNHNV and CDR2 YYDKDF (reference sequence). The CDR3 protein is CATSSPRTRAGRTEAFF. CDR3 in DNA: TGTGCCACCAGCAGTCCCCGGACAAGGGCGGGAAGGACTGAAGCTTTCTTT.

This clone occurred once. The V gene is TRBV10-3, the J gene TRBJ2-2, with 8 bases lining up with TRBD2. The CDR3 runs 13 residues. The germline gives CDR1 ENHRY, CDR2 SYGVKD. V trimming: 10 bases; J trimming: 7 bases; junction bases outside the gene matches: 8. The CDR3 sequence: CATGLAPGGELFF. The CDR3 region has the DNA TGTGCCACCGGACTAGCTCCGGGCGGGGAGCTGTTTTTT.

The chain recombines TRBV6-6 with TRBJ1-1, with TRBD1 as a possible D gene (6 bases). CDR3 size: 18 residues. Per germline, CDR1 MNHNY and CDR2 SVGAGI (reference sequence). Trimming pared 5 bases from V and 1 base from J, leaving 23 bases between. CDR3 sequence reads: CASSQNLPSGAENTEAFF. The DNA for the CDR3 is TGTGCCAGCAGTCAGAATCTACCGTCAGGGGCTGAGAACACTGAAGCTTTCTTT.

This clone was seen a few times. The V and J genes are TRBV2 and TRBJ2-2; TRBD1 matches at 11 bases. Germline V lookup: CDR1 SNHLY, CDR2 FYNNEI. V shed 6 bases and J 4 bases; nucleotides not matched to a gene: 4. The CDR3 length is 15 residues. The CDR3 region is CASRKDRGLTGELFF. CDR3 in DNA: TGTGCCAGCAGGAAGGACAGGGGGCTCACCGGGGAGCTGTTTTTT.

The chain links TRBV6-1 to TRBJ2-2; 10 nucleotides align to TRBD1. The germline CDR1 and CDR2 sequences are MNHNS and SASEGT. CDR3 length equals 18 residues. Unmatched junction bases numbered 13, after V lost 4 bases and J lost 5 bases. CDR3 sequence: CASSAKSGQGGATGELFF. CDR3 bases: TGTGCCAGCAGTGCAAAATCCGGACAGGGGGGGGCGACCGGGGAGCTGTTTTTT.